The clone carrying this T cell receptor beta chain was seen repeatedly, ten times or more. Clones were sequenced by immunoSEQ multiplex PCR, and TCRdb holds only the in-frame ones, with some missing. The data hold 100,000 to 150,000 clones, with just under 95% observed a single time. The data originate from a study of control samples from healthy donors and cancer patients. The CDR3 covers 13 residues. V was clipped by 8 bases and J by 5 bases, with 10 bases between them. CDR1 is MRHNA and CDR2 is SNTAGT in the germline V gene. The sample comprised blood. This chain connects TRBV6-4 to TRBJ1-6; maybe TRBD1 (6 bases). The TCR originated in a man in his late teens or twenties in good health. CDR3 nucleotide sequence: TGTGCCAGCTCCCGACAGGATAATTCACCCCTCCACTTT. It encodes CASSRQDNSPLHF.